Below are 26 T cell receptor beta chains sequenced from a single sample in a study of blood T cell repertoires in COVID-19. The table came from immunoSEQ multiplex PCR; TCRdb's copy has only in-frame clones and leaves some out. Altogether some 380,000 clones are present, about 90% being singletons, with the ten largest covering 1.3%. Specimen: PBMCs or T cells enriched from blood (not recorded which). Source of these receptors: a man in his thirties or forties who had recovered from COVID-19.

The gene calls are TRBV5-3 and TRBJ1-2, with 10 nucleotides matching TRBD1. TRBV5-3 is recorded as an ORF, its role being uncertain. Trimming cost V 0 bases and J 4 bases; bases outside gene matches: 6. The CDR3 runs 16 residues. The CDR3 DNA reads TGTGCCAGAAGCTTGGGGGACAGGGGCGGTGTCTATGGCTACACCTTC. This gives the protein CARSLGDRGGVYGYTF.

The chain has TRBV27 and TRBJ2-2; 9 bases agree with TRBD1. CDR1 and CDR2 (germline): MNHEY, SMNVEV (reference sequence). V was pared by 7 bases and J by 2 bases, with 2 bases of the junction left unmatched. The length of the CDR3 is 14 residues. CDR3 in DNA: TGTGCCAGCAAGGGACAGGGAAACACCGGGGAGCTGTTTTTT. Translating gives CASKGQGNTGELFF.

About this clone itself: No conserved phenylalanine or tryptophan is present at the end of the CDR3, so a read error is the likely explanation. No DNA is shown, since the ends of the CDR3 on it are uncertain; the CDR3 is the one TCRdb lists. The gene calls are TRBV7-2 and TRBJ2-7; the table's TRBD1 call for D was not verified on the DNA. Germline CDR1 is SGHTA and CDR2 is FQGNSA. Both ends counted, the CDR3 spans 11 residues. The CDR3 spells CASSSGANLTL.

V and J are TRBV4-1 and TRBJ1-5; possibly TRBD1 for D (6 bases). V lost 0 bases and J 0 bases, leaving 15 bases between the germline ends. Per germline, CDR1 MGHRA and CDR2 YSYEKL. This CDR3 region has 18 residues. The CDR3 is CASSQETGQRNSNQPQHF. The CDR3 nucleotides read TGCGCCAGCAGCCAAGAGACGGGACAAAGGAATAGCAATCAGCCCCAGCATTTT.

The gene calls are TRBV14 and TRBJ1-2; 8 bases agree with TRBD1. The junction had 5 bases not matched to a gene; V was cut back by 0 bases and J by 5 bases. The CDR3 length is 15 residues. Germline lookup yields CDR1 SGHDN and CDR2 FVKESK. CDR3 in amino acids: CASSQDHRGYYGYTF. In nucleotides, the CDR3 is TGTGCCAGCAGCCAAGATCACAGGGGGTATTATGGCTACACCTTC.

The chain recombines TRBV3-1 (or the pseudogene TRBV3-2) with TRBJ2-1; the match to TRBD2 covers 8 bases. The CDR3 contains 19 residues. Germline V CDR1 and CDR2: LGHDT, YNNKEL (reference sequence). The V segment lost 4 bases and the J segment 0 bases; nucleotides outside the gene matches: 14. CDR3 sequence (DNA): TGTGCCAGCAGCCTCCTAGTAGCGGGGACTTACAGCTCCTACAATGAGCAGTTCTTC. Translating it yields CASSLLVAGTYSSYNEQFF.

This clone was picked up one time. The chain carries TRBV5-4 and TRBJ2-3; D not resolved. Germline CDR1 is SGHNT and CDR2 is YYREEE (reference sequence). Trimming shortened V by 1 base and J by 0 bases, and 9 bases separated the two germline ends. The CDR3 sequence is 15 residues long. The CDR3 region has the DNA TGTGCCAGCAGCTTGTCTTCCCAGAGCACAGATACGCAGTATTTT. This encodes CASSLSSQSTDTQYF.

The chain uses TRBV6-5 and TRBJ1-5; the match to TRBD1 covers 7 bases. The CDR3 covers 15 residues. Trimming cost V 4 bases and J 0 bases; bases outside gene matches: 3. The germline gives CDR1 MNHEY, CDR2 SVGAGI. The CDR3 DNA follows: TGTGCCAGCAGTTTCAGGGGGAATAGCAATCAGCCCCAGCATTTT. Translation: CASSFRGNSNQPQHF.

The chain combines TRBV19 with TRBJ1-2; 8 bases align to TRBD1. The ends lost 5 bases at V and 8 bases at J; junction bases unmatched: 10. CDR3 length: 14 residues. Per germline, CDR1 LNHDA and CDR2 SQIVND (reference sequence). The DNA for the CDR3 is TGTGCCAGTAGTGACAGGGGTAAATTTCTCGGCTACACCTTC. Translation gives CASSDRGKFLGYTF.

The rearrangement joins TRBV5-1 to TRBJ2-7; tentative D call: TRBD1 (6 bases). The CDR3 contains 15 residues. Germline V gives CDR1 SGHRS, CDR2 YFSETQ. Deletions cut 4 bases from V and 2 bases from J, with 16 bases between. The CDR3 DNA is TGCGCCAGCAGCCCTTTGGACAGTTCAACCTACGAGCAGTACTTC. It encodes CASSPLDSSTYEQYF.

Turning to this clone: The same CDR3 is also encoded by other DNA sequences in this sample. The chain has TRBV18 and TRBJ1-2; 7 positions match TRBD1. The CDR3 spans 12 residues. Germline CDR1 KGHSH, CDR2 LQKENI. With V trimmed by 3 bases and J by 6 bases, 1 base remained unmatched. Written as DNA, the CDR3 is TGTGCCAGCTCACCTCAGGGGGATGGCTACACCTTC. This encodes CASSPQGDGYTF.

The chain combines TRBV19 with TRBJ2-1; no clear D gene. Germline V gene data show CDR1 as LNHDA and CDR2 as SQIVND (reference sequence). There are 12 residues in the CDR3. With 8 bases removed from V and 6 bases from J, the gap between germline ends came to 11 bases. The CDR3 nucleotides are TGTGCCAGTTGCGAGGTTTGCAATGAGCAGTTCTTC. It yields the protein CASCEVCNEQFF.

J is TRBJ2-2 and V is TRBV12-3 or TRBV12-4; the D gene is possibly TRBD2 (6 bases). Trimming left V 8 bases short and J 7 bases short, with 14 bases between. The CDR3 loop spans 13 amino acids. The CDR3 spells CASQGREVGELFF. Here the CDR3 DNA reads TGTGCCAGCCAGGGCAGGGAGGTCGGGGAGCTGTTTTTT.

J is TRBJ1-5 and V is TRBV6-5; D gene unclear. V was shortened by 5 bases and J by 3 bases, with 11 bases between the two germline ends. CDR1 and CDR2 from the germline V gene are MNHEY and SVGAGI. The CDR3 runs 14 residues. The CDR3 here is CASSQRRDNQPQHF. The CDR3, as DNA: TGTGCCAGCAGTCAAAGACGGGACAATCAGCCCCAGCATTTT.

CDR3 residues: CASSQEAGLTYNEQFF. CDR3 DNA: TGCGCCAGCAGCCAAGAGGCGGGGCTGACCTACAATGAGCAGTTCTTC. This chain connects TRBV4-3 to TRBJ2-1, with a possible D match to TRBD2 (6 bases). The CDR3 sequence is 16 residues long. V was pared by 0 bases and J by 2 bases, with 11 bases between. Germline CDR1 is LGHNA and CDR2 is YSLEER.

The J gene is TRBJ2-5, the V gene TRBV11-2; 7 bases agree with TRBD2. V lost 3 bases, J lost 4 bases, and 8 bases stayed unmatched. This CDR3 contains 15 residues. Germline V CDR1 and CDR2: SGHAT, FQNNGV. CDR3 nucleotide sequence: TGTGCCAGCAGCTTGAGAAGGGGCGGGGGAGAGACCCAGTACTTC. Its protein is CASSLRRGGGETQYF. Using reference TRBV11-2 and TRBJ2-5 for the parts outside the CDR3, the full variable domain is EAGVAQSPRYKIIEKRQSVAFWCNPISGHATLYWYQQILGQGPKLLIQFQNNGVVDDSQLPKDRFSAERLKGVDSTLKIQPAKLEDSAVYLCASSLRRGGGETQYFGPGTRLLVL.

This chain links TRBV9 with TRBJ1-1, with D possibly matching TRBD1 (5 bases). The V end was cut by 4 bases, the J end by 0 bases, with 7 bases between. This CDR3 region has 13 residues. Germline V gene sequence: CDR1 SGDLS, CDR2 YYNGEE. CDR3 residues: CASSPQVNTEAFF. DNA of the CDR3: TGTGCCAGCAGCCCACAGGTGAACACTGAAGCTTTCTTT.

V gene TRBV2 combines with J gene TRBJ1-1; D remains ambiguous. Germline V lookup: CDR1 SNHLY, CDR2 FYNNEI. V dropped 7 bases and J dropped 5 bases, with 8 bases sitting between them. This CDR3 has 11 amino acids. CDR3 sequence: CASTRGTEAFF. Here the CDR3 DNA reads TGTGCCAGCACAAGAGGGACTGAAGCTTTCTTT.

V usage is TRBV27 and J usage is TRBJ2-7, with TRBD2 as a possible D gene (6 bases). From germline, CDR1 is MNHEY and CDR2 SMNVEV (reference sequence). V lost 2 bases and J 2 bases, leaving 22 bases between the germline ends. The CDR3 runs 18 residues. The CDR3 here is CASSLKDPRRGPPYEQYF. The CDR3 nucleotides read TGTGCCAGCAGTTTAAAAGACCCTCGGAGGGGACCTCCCTACGAGCAGTACTTC.

The genes are TRBV27 and TRBJ2-7, with D possibly being TRBD1 (5 bases). V was trimmed by 6 bases and J by 2 bases, leaving 11 bases between them. Germline V CDR1 and CDR2: MNHEY, SMNVEV (reference sequence). The CDR3 has 13 residues. DNA of the CDR3: TGTGCCAGCAGCCATCCAGGGACCTACGAGCAGTACTTC. It codes for CASSHPGTYEQYF.

The chain carries TRBV6-6 and TRBJ2-7; the match to TRBD2 covers 7 bases. The trim removed 5 bases at V and 0 bases at J, leaving 13 bases unmatched. Germline V gene lookup returns CDR1 MNHNY and CDR2 SVGAGI (reference sequence). This CDR3 comprises 17 residues. CDR3 protein: CASSLTVAGLLSYEQYF. The CDR3 nucleotides read TGTGCCAGCAGTCTAACCGTAGCGGGTTTGCTCTCCTACGAGCAGTACTTC.

The rearrangement uses TRBV6-5 and TRBJ1-4, with no clear D. V was cut by 4 bases and J by 8 bases, with 17 bases left in between. CDR3 length equals 15 residues. Germline CDR1 is MNHEY and CDR2 is SVGAGI. Written as DNA, the CDR3 is TGTGCCAGCAGTTCCTTCGCGGAGGGTGAGGAAAAACTGTTTTTT. Encoded protein: CASSSFAEGEEKLFF.

The sample holds one count of this clone. The CDR3 DNA is TGCGCCAGCAGGGACAGGGGGTTGAACACCGGGGAGCTGTTTTTT. The encoded protein is CASRDRGLNTGELFF. The chain uses TRBV5-1 and TRBJ2-2, with 10 bases aligning to TRBD1. The CDR3 sequence is 15 residues long. J lost 1 base, V lost 5 bases, and 2 bases had no gene match. Germline V gene sequence: CDR1 SGHRS, CDR2 YFSETQ.

On this clone itself: At one end, the junction sequence differs from germline, possibly due to a read error. The V call is TRBV10-3, the J call TRBJ1-2; 9 nucleotides agree with TRBD1. This CDR3 spans 13 amino acids. The germline V gene encodes CDR1 ENHRY and CDR2 SYGVKD. CDR3 region: CAISESGQGQPSF. The CDR3, as DNA: TGTGCCATCAGTGAGTCGGGACAGGGTCAACCCTCTTTC.

The rearrangement links TRBV2 to TRBJ1-4, with 7 bases identical to TRBD1. CDR1 is SNHLY and CDR2 is FYNNEI in the germline V gene. This CDR3 is 14 amino acids long. Germline trimming cut 8 bases from V and 7 bases from J; bases unmatched to any gene: 10. The CDR3 bases are TGTGCCAGCGATGAGAGGGGGCTCGGTGAAAAACTGTTTTTT. Protein sequence: CASDERGLGEKLFF.

There are a few counts of this clone. This chain uses TRBV7-8 with TRBJ1-5, with D unclear. Germline V CDR1 and CDR2: SGHVS, FQNEAQ. V was trimmed by 5 bases and J by 4 bases, leaving 15 bases between them. The CDR3 has 15 residues. The CDR3 loop reads CASSPGGGRNQPQHF. The CDR3 DNA follows: TGTGCCAGCAGCCCGGGAGGTGGTAGAAATCAGCCCCAGCATTTT. Looking up the rest from reference TRBV7-8 and TRBJ1-5 gives the full variable domain: GAGVSQSPRYKVAKRGQDVALRCDPISGHVSLFWYQQALGQGPEFLTYFQNEAQLDKSGLPSDRFFAERPEGSVSTLKIQRTQQEDSAVYLCASSPGGGRNQPQHFGDGTRLSIL.